Detailed here is one TCR beta chain. Its antigen is undetermined. Treatment: approximately 9-day PBMC culture with coronavirus spike peptide pools or control peptides (ViraFEST assay). CD4+ T cells were isolated by negative selection after roughly 9 days of culture. The record originates from a study of vaccination and CD4 T cells after COVID-19. Study details: Each person enrolled got two BNT162b2 or mRNA-1273 vaccine doses. General observations from the study: In median terms, SARS-CoV-2-reactive clonotypes went from about 20 to 38, a nonsignificant rise. In convalescent patients, a median about 87% of reactive clones appeared only post-vaccination.

Sequence data for DNA of cultured CD4+ T cells were generated by the Oncomine TCR Beta short-read assay. TCRdb reprocessed the PCR reads with MiXCR, giving one entry per CDR3 protein. Of fewer than 20,000 distinct CDR3 sequences in the sample, under 80% were seen once. Sequenced: CD4+ T cells from blood, cultured in vitro. The source is a human donor who had recovered from COVID-19.

The CDR3 protein is CASRTGQLNTEAFF. Written as DNA, the CDR3 is TGTGCCAGCAGAACGGGACAGTTGAACACTGAAGCTTTCTTT. The rearrangement uses TRBV28 and TRBJ1-1; 7 nucleotides agree with TRBD1. The J segment lost 0 bases and the V segment lost 6 bases, leaving 4 bases of the junction unmatched. The CDR3 has 14 amino acids. Per the germline V gene, CDR1 is MDHEN and CDR2 is SYDVKM.